This T cell receptor beta chain was identified in a study of identical twins. Study-wide findings and caveats: The models systematically underestimated how much out-of-frame TCR alpha was shared in monozygotic twins. Cross-sectional statistical analysis was relied on for the conclusions, without the same donors being followed.

Unique molecular identifiers were in the cDNA, with template-switch universal primer binding. TCRdb redid the calling of the 5' RACE reads with MiXCR, one entry per CDR3 protein. The data hold 1.5 million to 2 million distinct CDR3 sequences, with about 32% observed a single time. This clonotype was seen a few times. What it recognizes is unknown. This CDR3 comprises 16 residues. The germline gives CDR1 LGHNA, CDR2 YNFKEQ. V lost 0 bases and J 5 bases, leaving 16 bases between the germline ends. The donor group consisted entirely of healthy Caucasians. The genes are TRBV4-2 and TRBJ1-2; no clear D. Sample: cord blood. The sequence was collected from a newborn girl in good health. The CDR3 spells CASSQDPRGERYGYTF. As DNA, the CDR3 is TGTGCCAGCAGCCAAGATCCCCGAGGAGAAAGGTATGGCTACACCTTC.